This is a list of T cell receptor beta chains from one sample in a study of CD8 T cells in Susac syndrome. Using its own MiXCR run on the immunoSEQ multiplex PCR reads, TCRdb lists one record per CDR3 protein. The table has about 430,000 distinct CDR3 sequences, about 85% seen once; the top ten hold approximately 0.12%. Sequenced input: CD8+ T cells from PBMCs. Receptor source: a human donor with multiple sclerosis. The conserved cysteine and the conserved F or W are not part of the CDR3 here.

TRBJ2-3 TRBV5-1 ASSFVGSSTDTQY
TRBJ2-1 TRBV20-1 SARDRVIRLETRNNEQF
TRBJ1-2 TRBV27 ASSLSWGLINYGYT
TRBJ2-5 TRBV11-2 ASSGSSGQY
TRBJ2-1 TRBV5-8 ASRRPGGANEQF
TRBJ2-4 TRBV12-3/TRBV12-4 ASSEPGLSKNIQY
TRBJ2-5 TRBV5-1 ARTDRVEETQY
TRBJ2-1 TRBV7-9 ASSLGGVGQF
TRBJ2-3 TRBV28 ASSFVGSNTQY
TRBJ2-5 TRBV6-2/TRBV6-3 ASSYLAETQY
TRBJ2-3 TRBV6-1 ASRPTNTDTQY
TRBJ1-2 TRBV29-1 SVEDRQVADGYT
TRBJ1-1 TRBV27 ASSLYPGGPNEVF
TRBJ1-2 TRBV6-1 ASSLTDRAVTNYGYT
TRBJ2-7 TRBV7-8 ASSQDYGQY
TRBJ2-2 TRBV5-4 ASSPGTDLGTGELF
TRBJ2-7 TRBV29-1 SVGQALTYEQY
TRBJ2-7 TRBV5-1 ASSREADRAYEQY
TRBJ2-2 TRBV27 ASSLKVSGELF
TRBJ2-7 TRBV5-1 ASSLAGRIRVDEQY
TRBJ2-7 TRBV20-1 SASRLGAGGLGTSLSYEQY
TRBJ1-1 TRBV19 ASSPMRETEAF
TRBJ1-5 TRBV27 ASSLSTGSQPQH
TRBJ2-7 TRBV2 ASIQSGRARSYEQY
TRBJ2-2 TRBV27 ASRTLGTGELF
TRBJ2-3 TRBV5-4 ASSPRGGGDTQY
TRBJ2-1 TRBV11-2 ASSLWTSGKTDRNEQF
TRBJ2-7 TRBV11-2 ASTRGQGYEQY
TRBJ2-4 TRBV6-1 ASSDLSDRSLAKNIQY
TRBJ2-1 TRBV29-1 SVPTGDGGNEQF
TRBJ1-1 TRBV4-1 ASSLRDSYNTEAF
TRBJ2-3 TRBV12-3/TRBV12-4 ASSEDRSLNTQY
TRBJ1-5 TRBV29-1 SVEGRRIEQPQH
TRBJ2-1 TRBV27 ASSPLPAGGPGSEQF
TRBJ1-2 TRBV29-1 SVLDREYGYT
TRBJ2-3 TRBV7-6 ASSLGLLALSTDTQY
TRBJ2-1 TRBV15 ATRTGQFISGRDLNEQF
TRBJ2-3 TRBV11-2 ASSRWTSGRGADTQY
TRBJ2-7 TRBV5-4 ASSLDLAGGYEQY
TRBJ1-2 TRBV27 ASSFGNYGYT
TRBJ2-1 TRBV6-5 ASSYLGVNEQF
TRBJ1-1 TRBV5-1 ASSLRDLGETEAF
TRBJ1-1 TRBV4-1 ASSLHGASGTEAF
TRBJ2-3 TRBV7-9 ASSPPEGHDTSTDTQY
TRBJ1-2 TRBV4-1 ASSQEGPTAYGYT
TRBJ2-7 TRBV7-9 ASSFSDRKESTQDEQY
TRBJ1-6 TRBV4-1 ASSHEPGQGNSPLH
TRBJ2-7 TRBV11-2 ASSHTYEQY
TRBJ2-3 TRBV29-1 SVDMGDTDTQY
TRBJ1-4 TRBV2 ASRGEKLF
TRBJ1-3 TRBV10-3 AISDRDPGISGNTIY
TRBJ2-1 TRBV4-1 ASSHGQSSYNEQF
TRBJ1-1 TRBV30 AWSSGTGTQAF
TRBJ2-7 TRBV27 ASSLAWSSYEQY
TRBJ1-1 TRBV20-1 SARDLEGAATEAF
TRBJ2-5 TRBV7-9 ASSRGGTQETQY
TRBJ2-3 TRBV19 ASSHNTGMRTDTQY
TRBJ2-3 TRBV30 AWSEGSFLTDTQY
TRBJ2-1 TRBV5-1 ASSLEVSDYNEQF
TRBJ1-5 TRBV2 ASSSTQKGSQPQH